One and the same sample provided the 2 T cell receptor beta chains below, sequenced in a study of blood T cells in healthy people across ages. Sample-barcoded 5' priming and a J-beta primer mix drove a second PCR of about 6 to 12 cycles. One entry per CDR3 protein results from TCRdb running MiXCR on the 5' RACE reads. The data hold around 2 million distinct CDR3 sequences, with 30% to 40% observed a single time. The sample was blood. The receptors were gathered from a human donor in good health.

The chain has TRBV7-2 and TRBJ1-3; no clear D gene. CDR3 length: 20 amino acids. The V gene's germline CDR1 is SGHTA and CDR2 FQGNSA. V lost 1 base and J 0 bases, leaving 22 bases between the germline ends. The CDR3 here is CASSLVMAGDPISSGNTIYF. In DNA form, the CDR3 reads TGTGCCAGCAGCTTAGTAATGGCAGGCGACCCAATTTCCTCTGGAAACACCATATATTTT.

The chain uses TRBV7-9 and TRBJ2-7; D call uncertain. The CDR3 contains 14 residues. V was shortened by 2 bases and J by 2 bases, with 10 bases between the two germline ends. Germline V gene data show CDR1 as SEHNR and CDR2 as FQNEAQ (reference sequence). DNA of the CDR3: TGTGCCAGCAGCTTATGGCCCGAAACCTACGAGCAGTACTTC. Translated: CASSLWPETYEQYF.